The 22 T cell receptor beta chains below come from one sample, sequenced in a study of shared clonotypes between healthy human individuals. Naive CD8 isolation took CD45RO-negative cells positively selected for CCR7 and excluded terminally differentiated effector memory CD45RA+ cells. TCRdb's copy holds only in-frame clones and misses some; the assay was immunoSEQ multiplex PCR. The table shows 660,000 or so clones, with around 96% occurring only once. What was sequenced was naive CD8+ T cells sorted from blood. The receptors shown here come from a woman under 40 in good health.

The genes are TRBV15 and TRBJ1-1; D ambiguous. The germline CDR1 and CDR2 sequences are LNHNV and YYDKDF (reference sequence). The CDR3 sequence is 14 residues long. The ends were cut back, 5 bases at V and 0 bases at J, with 10 bases in the middle. The CDR3 region has the DNA TGTGCCACCAGCGTTTCCAGGATGAACACTGAAGCTTTCTTT. Translation: CATSVSRMNTEAFF.

This chain joins TRBV29-1 and TRBJ2-7, with TRBD2 as a possible D gene (6 bases). The CDR3 is made up of 13 amino acids. The V gene's germline CDR1 is SQVTM and CDR2 ANQGSEA. V lost 6 bases and J lost 0, with 12 bases in between. In DNA, the CDR3 is TGCAGCGTCTTCGGCGGGGTCTCCTACGAGCAGTACTTC. It specifies CSVFGGVSYEQYF.

The rearrangement uses TRBV7-5 and TRBJ1-2; the table's D call, TRBD1, was not checked against the DNA. TRBV7-5 has pseudogene status. This CDR3 has 15 residues. In DNA, the CDR3 is TGTGTCAGAAGCTCGCACGGACAGGCCTACTATGGCTACACCTTC. Protein product: CVRSSHGQAYYGYTF.

With regard to this clone: Within the sample, other DNA sequences also encode this same CDR3. V usage is TRBV27 and J usage is TRBJ2-7, with D hard to call. The CDR3 runs to 13 residues. V lost 4 bases and J 0 bases, leaving 7 bases between the germline ends. Germline-derived CDR1 and CDR2 are MNHEY and SMNVEV (reference sequence). Written as DNA, the CDR3 is TGTGCCAGCAGTTGGGGATCCTCCTACGAGCAGTACTTC. This translates into CASSWGSSYEQYF.

The chain carries TRBV2 and TRBJ2-4; TRBD2 matches 8 bases. The V gene end was trimmed by 6 bases and the J gene end by 0 bases; junction bases not matched to a gene: 7. Germline V gives CDR1 SNHLY, CDR2 FYNNEI. This CDR3 has 16 amino acids. CDR3 sequence: CASSQGLAVAKNIQYF. DNA of the CDR3: TGTGCCAGCAGCCAAGGACTAGCCGTAGCCAAAAACATTCAGTACTTC.

The rearrangement links TRBV30 to TRBJ1-1; TRBD1 might be the D (6 bases). Germline V gives CDR1 GTSNPN, CDR2 SVGIG (reference sequence). Trimming shortened V by 3 bases and J by 1 base, and 18 bases separated the two germline ends. CDR3 size: 16 residues. CDR3 nucleotides: TGTGCCTGGAGAGGTCTTAGGGGGGCAGAGAACACTGAAGCTTTCTTT. Protein: CAWRGLRGAENTEAFF.

The CDR3 sequence: CASSLGSGSEQYF. The CDR3 nucleotides read TGTGCCAGCAGCTTGGGTTCGGGGAGCGAGCAGTACTTC. The chain employs TRBV5-4 and TRBJ2-7; tentatively, D is TRBD2 (5 bases). There are 13 residues in the CDR3. Germline V gene data show CDR1 as SGHNT and CDR2 as YYREEE (reference sequence). Trimming shortened V by 0 bases and J by 6 bases, and 10 bases separated the two germline ends.

The chain is built from TRBV27 and TRBJ2-5, with D possibly matching TRBD1 (7 bases). The DNA end favors TRBJ2-7, so the J call may be wrong. The CDR3 covers 15 residues. The germline V gene encodes CDR1 MNHEY and CDR2 SMNVEV (reference sequence). Here the CDR3 DNA reads TGTGCCAGCAGTTTCATCGGGGGACAGTCCTACGAGCAGTACTTC. This translates into CASSFIGGQSYEQYF.

The chain joins TRBV5-8 to TRBJ2-3; TRBD2 matches at 15 bases. J was trimmed by 6 bases and V by 4 bases; bases with no gene match: 3. Germline CDR1 is SGHTS and CDR2 is YDEGEE. There are 15 residues in the CDR3. The CDR3 sequence is CASSPGLAGGDTQYF. The CDR3 DNA follows: TGTGCCAGCAGCCCGGGACTAGCGGGAGGTGATACGCAGTATTTT. The whole variable domain, remainder taken from reference TRBV5-8 and TRBJ2-3, is EAGVTQSPTHLIKTRGQQATLRCSPISGHTSVYWYQQALGLGLQFLLWYDEGEERNRGNFPPRFSGRQFPNYSSELNVNALELEDSALYLCASSPGLAGGDTQYFGPGTRLTVL.

This clone has a single count. This chain connects TRBV2 to TRBJ2-1; tentatively, D is TRBD2 (5 bases). This CDR3 has 12 residues. The V gene lost 11 bases and the J gene lost 7 bases, with 15 bases spanning the gap. The germline CDR1 and CDR2 sequences are SNHLY and FYNNEI. DNA of the CDR3: TGTGCCGTTTTCGGGAATGAAAATGAGCAGTTCTTC. Encoded protein: CAVFGNENEQFF.

The chain has TRBV28 and TRBJ1-1, with D hard to call. CDR1 and CDR2 (germline): MDHEN, SYDVKM. Trimming cost V 4 bases and J 0 bases, with 6 bases left between them. The CDR3 has 13 amino acids. The CDR3 here is CASSYTLNTEAFF. In DNA form, the CDR3 reads TGTGCCAGCAGTTACACCCTGAACACTGAAGCTTTCTTT.

The chain joins TRBV25-1 to TRBJ1-6, with D perhaps matching TRBD1 (5 bases). V was trimmed by 4 bases and J by 5 bases, leaving 12 bases between them. Germline CDR1 MGHDK, CDR2 SYGVNS. There are 15 residues in the CDR3. CDR3 amino acids: CASSGIETDNSPLHF. CDR3 DNA sequence: TGTGCCAGCAGTGGCATCGAGACAGATAATTCACCCCTCCACTTT.

The J gene is TRBJ2-1, the V gene TRBV29-1; the D gene could be TRBD1 or TRBD2 (5 bases each). V lost 0 bases and J 7 bases, leaving 7 bases between the germline ends. The germline V gene has CDR1 SQVTM and CDR2 ANQGSEA. CDR3 size: 12 residues. DNA of the CDR3: TGCAGCGTTGAAGATGAGGGGAATGAGCAGTTCTTC. Amino acid sequence: CSVEDEGNEQFF.

This clone showed up just once. The CDR3 DNA follows: TGTGCCACCAGCAGAGTGCCAGATACGCAGTATTTT. It translates to CATSRVPDTQYF. The chain uses TRBV15 and TRBJ2-3, with no clear D. The V end lost 1 base, the J end lost 4 bases, and 3 bases lay between the germline ends. The germline V gene has CDR1 LNHNV and CDR2 YYDKDF (reference sequence). CDR3 length: 12 residues.

The chain recombines TRBV5-1 with TRBJ1-2; 9 bases match TRBD1. The ends lost 0 bases at V and 4 bases at J; junction bases unmatched: 4. The CDR3 runs 15 residues. The germline V gene has CDR1 SGHRS and CDR2 YFSETQ. The CDR3 region is CASSLGQGGFYGYTF. DNA of the CDR3: TGCGCCAGCAGCTTGGGACAGGGGGGTTTCTATGGCTACACCTTC. The full variable domain, rest sourced from reference TRBV5-1 and TRBJ1-2, is KAGVTQTPRYLIKTRGQQVTLSCSPISGHRSVSWYQQTPGQGLQFLFEYFSETQRNKGNFPGRFSGRQFSNSRSEMNVSTLELGDSALYLCASSLGQGGFYGYTFGSGTRLTVV.

The chain has TRBV4-1 and TRBJ2-7; D gene ambiguous. Trimming left V 4 bases short and J 1 base short, with 14 bases between. This CDR3 is built from 15 residues. Germline V gene sequence: CDR1 MGHRA, CDR2 YSYEKL. CDR3 residues: CASSRIPPGSYEQYF. The CDR3 bases are TGCGCCAGCAGCCGGATACCCCCAGGATCCTACGAGCAGTACTTC.

The chain uses TRBV28 and TRBJ2-5, with 10 bases that match TRBD1. CDR1 is MDHEN and CDR2 is SYDVKM in the germline V gene. The V gene end was trimmed by 3 bases and the J gene end by 5 bases; junction bases not matched to a gene: 6. The CDR3 length is 15 residues. The CDR3 is CASSLTGGEGETQYF. The CDR3 DNA is TGTGCCAGCAGTTTGACAGGGGGCGAGGGGGAGACCCAGTACTTC.

The rearrangement joins TRBV19 to TRBJ2-7; 9 bases match TRBD2. This CDR3 region has 14 residues. Trimming removed 4 bases from V and 7 bases from J; junction bases left unmatched: 8. The germline V gene encodes CDR1 LNHDA and CDR2 SQIVND (reference sequence). The chain's CDR3 is CASSRGPSGNEQYF. The CDR3 DNA follows: TGTGCCAGTAGTAGAGGTCCTAGCGGGAATGAGCAGTACTTC. The variable domain in full, with the rest retrieved from reference TRBV19 and TRBJ2-7, is DGGITQSPKYLFRKEGQNVTLSCEQNLNHDAMYWYRQDPGQGLRLIYYSQIVNDFQKGDIAEGYSVSREKKESFPLTVTSAQKNPTAFYLCASSRGPSGNEQYFGPGTRLTVT.

This chain joins TRBV28 and TRBJ1-1; 8 nucleotides match TRBD1. This CDR3 region has 14 residues. The germline gives CDR1 MDHEN, CDR2 SYDVKM. The V segment lost 7 bases and the J segment 0 bases; nucleotides outside the gene matches: 4. CDR3 nucleotides: TGTGCCAGCACTCCACAGGGGGTGAACACTGAAGCTTTCTTT. Its protein product is CASTPQGVNTEAFF.

The chain carries TRBV9 and TRBJ1-5, with D tentatively TRBD1 (6 bases). V gave up 4 bases and J gave up 6 bases, with 8 bases separating them. Germline CDR1 reads SGDLS; CDR2 reads YYNGEE. The CDR3 runs to 12 residues. Here the CDR3 reads CASSQGGQPQHF. The CDR3 DNA is TGTGCCAGCAGCCAAGGGGGTCAGCCCCAGCATTTT.

This chain uses TRBV4-2 with TRBJ2-4, with D possibly matching TRBD1 (5 bases). The V gene's germline CDR1 is LGHNA and CDR2 YNFKEQ. Trimming removed 4 bases from V and 2 bases from J, with 12 bases in between. This CDR3 is 15 amino acids long. The CDR3: CASSLAGISKNIQYF. CDR3 in DNA: TGTGCCAGCAGCCTGGCAGGGATTTCCAAAAACATTCAGTACTTC.

The chain has TRBV6-1 and TRBJ2-1; D unresolved. V lost 2 bases, J lost 0 bases, and 8 bases lay in between. Germline V lookup: CDR1 MNHNS, CDR2 SASEGT. The CDR3 sequence is 15 residues long. CDR3 sequence: CASSEYYNSYNEQFF. CDR3 in DNA: TGTGCCAGCAGTGAATATTACAACTCCTACAATGAGCAGTTCTTC.